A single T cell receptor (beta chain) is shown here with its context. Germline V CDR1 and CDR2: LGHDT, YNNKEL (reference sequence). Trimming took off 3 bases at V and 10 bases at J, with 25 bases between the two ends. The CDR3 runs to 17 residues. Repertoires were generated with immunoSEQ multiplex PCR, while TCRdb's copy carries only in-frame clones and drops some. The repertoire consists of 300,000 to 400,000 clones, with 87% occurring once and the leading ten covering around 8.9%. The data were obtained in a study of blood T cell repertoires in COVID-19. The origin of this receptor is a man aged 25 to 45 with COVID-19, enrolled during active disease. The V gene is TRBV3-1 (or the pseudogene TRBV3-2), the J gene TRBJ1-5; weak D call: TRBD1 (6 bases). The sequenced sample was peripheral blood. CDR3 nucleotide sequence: TGTGCCAGCAGCCAGGGTGAAGAGAATGAGGGGGTAGGACCCCAGCATTTT. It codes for CASSQGEENEGVGPQHF.